The rows below give T cell receptor beta chains drawn from one sample of a study of cytomegalovirus exposure and HLA in healthy donors. The method was immunoSEQ multiplex PCR; TCRdb's version includes in-frame clones alone and lacks a portion of them. The repertoire consists of about 160,000 clones, with around four fifths occurring once and the leading ten covering roughly 1.3%. The sample comprised PBMCs. The receptors stem from a woman in her forties or fifties in good health and CMV-seronegative. Both conserved end residues are part of each CDR3. The D gene is left open where the match is weak. Not every row has a clone size; where given, it reads once, few, many or a size class.

v_call	clone_size	d_call	j_call	cdr3_aa	cdr3_nt
TRBV6-1	-	-	TRBJ2-3	CASSESQGSTDTQYF	TGTGCCAGCAGTGAATCGCAGGGATCGACAGATACGCAGTATTTT
TRBV6-1	once	TRBD1	TRBJ2-1	CASISRQGGEQFF	TGTGCCAGCATTTCCCGACAGGGCGGTGAGCAGTTCTTC
TRBV7-8	-	-	TRBJ1-3	CASSSLFTQRALSGNTIYF	TGTGCCAGCAGCTCCCTTTTCACACAGAGGGCTCTCTCTGGAAACACCATATATTTT
TRBV18	once	-	TRBJ2-2	CASSPDSRLLFF	TGTGCCAGCTCCCCGGACAGTCGTTTGTTGTTTTTT
TRBV10-3	-	-	TRBJ1-1	CAISSGNTEAFF	TGTGCCATCAGTTCAGGAAACACTGAAGCTTTCTTT
TRBV4-3	-	TRBD1	TRBJ1-2	CASSQDWTGASNYGYTF	TGCGCCAGCAGCCAGGATTGGACAGGGGCGTCTAACTATGGCTACACCTTC
TRBV28	-	TRBD1	TRBJ1-2	CATRRQGGTNYGYTF	TGTGCCACCCGACGACAGGGGGGGACTAACTATGGCTACACCTTC
TRBV6-1	-	-	TRBJ1-2	CASSDVGQGVSFGYTF	TGTGCCAGCAGTGATGTGGGACAAGGAGTTTCTTTTGGCTACACCTTC
TRBV9	-	TRBD2	TRBJ2-1	CASTPSGGAYNEQFF	TGTGCCAGCACTCCTTCGGGGGGGGCCTACAATGAGCAGTTCTTC
TRBV5-6	-	TRBD1	TRBJ2-7	CASSWGQGRNYEQYF	TGTGCCAGCAGTTGGGGACAGGGGCGCAACTACGAGCAGTACTTC
TRBV19	-	-	TRBJ1-5	CASSIAGVTSNQPQHF	TGTGCCAGTAGTATAGCGGGGGTTACAAGCAATCAGCCCCAGCATTTT
TRBV7-3	-	TRBD1	TRBJ1-1	CASRKGTDHTEAFF	TGTGCCAGCAGAAAGGGGACAGATCACACTGAAGCTTTCTTT
TRBV7-2	-	-	TRBJ1-6	CASSLVAGYNSPLHF	TGTGCCAGCAGCTTAGTGGCAGGGTATAATTCACCCCTCCACTTT
TRBV5-1	once	TRBD1	TRBJ1-1	CASSLSTGVKAEAFF	TGCGCCAGCAGCTTATCGACAGGGGTCAAGGCTGAAGCTTTCTTT
TRBV15	-	TRBD2	TRBJ2-7	CATSEREWYEQYF	TGTGCCACCAGCGAGCGGGAGTGGTACGAGCAGTACTTC
TRBV28	once	-	TRBJ1-6	CASSLGASNSPLHF	TGTGCCAGCAGTTTAGGGGCGAGTAATTCACCCCTCCACTTT
TRBV6-6	-	-	TRBJ2-5	CASDLSRRGETQYF	TGTGCCAGCGACCTCTCGAGGAGAGGAGAGACCCAGTACTTC
TRBV28	-	TRBD1	TRBJ2-7	CASSLRTGVGQYF	TGTGCCAGCAGTTTAAGGACAGGGGTAGGGCAGTACTTC
TRBV28	-	-	TRBJ1-5	CAAQVSEYSNQPQHF	TGTGCCGCGCAGGTTTCCGAATATAGCAATCAGCCCCAGCATTTT
TRBV10-3	-	TRBD2	TRBJ2-7	CAIRGPGGNEQYF	TGTGCCATCAGAGGGCCCGGGGGGAACGAGCAGTACTTC
TRBV7-9	-	TRBD1	TRBJ2-2	CASSPWTGPTGELFF	TGTGCCAGCAGCCCCTGGACAGGGCCCACCGGGGAGCTGTTTTTT
TRBV9	-	-	TRBJ2-6	CASSVGGSGANVLTF	TGTGCCAGCAGCGTAGGAGGATCCGGGGCCAACGTCCTGACTTTC
TRBV9	-	TRBD2	TRBJ2-7	CASSVGVAGGRYEQYF	TGTGCCAGCAGCGTAGGCGTAGCGGGGGGCCGCTACGAGCAGTACTTC
TRBV28	-	TRBD1	TRBJ1-2	CASRYSSLSGGAEVLNYGYTF	TGTGCCAGCAGGTATTCTTCCCTCTCAGGGGGCGCGGAGGTACTTAACTATGGCTACACCTTC
TRBV2	-	TRBD1	TRBJ2-7	CASRTGTGGVEQYF	TGTGCCAGCAGGACCGGGACAGGGGGAGTGGAGCAGTACTTC
TRBV5-1	-	TRBD2	TRBJ2-7	CASSGGTSGDYEQYF	TGCGCCAGCAGCGGAGGGACTAGCGGGGACTACGAGCAGTACTTC
TRBV7-3	-	TRBD1	TRBJ2-1	CASSLTRDRFGGEQFF	TGTGCCAGCAGCTTAACCAGGGACAGGTTCGGGGGTGAGCAGTTCTTC
TRBV27	-	-	TRBJ1-1	CASSFVEGTEAFF	TGTGCCAGCAGTTTTGTTGAGGGAACTGAAGCTTTCTTT
TRBV7-9	once	-	TRBJ1-1	CASSFGSGSTEAFF	TGTGCCAGCAGCTTTGGATCTGGGAGCACTGAAGCTTTCTTT
TRBV9	-	TRBD1	TRBJ2-7	CASSEGTGWTYEQYF	TGTGCCAGCAGCGAAGGGACAGGGTGGACCTACGAGCAGTACTTC